Sequencing of this T cell receptor beta chain was carried out in a study of T cell responses to AZD1222 COVID-19 vaccine. The study's findings and limits: In all cases, repertoires were sampled only after the peak T cell response. Mapped onto spike, vaccine-associated CD4 TCRs spanned it and were dominant at 160-218 and 743-854.

TCRdb keeps only in-frame clones here, not all; method: immunoSEQ multiplex PCR. The sample yields 130,000 to 150,000 clones, around 90% seen once. This clone occurred a few times. What it recognizes is unknown. Trimming removed 2 bases from V and 10 bases from J, with 12 bases in between. The germline CDR1 and CDR2 sequences are WNHNN and SYGVQD (reference sequence). The CDR3 is made up of 13 amino acids. The sequenced sample was peripheral blood, obtained on day 0 of AZD1222 vaccination. The sequence derives from an adult in good health. The chain couples TRBV10-1 to TRBJ2-1, with D tentatively TRBD2 (5 bases). CDR3 residues: CASSEGVGDEQFF. CDR3 sequence (DNA): TGCGCCAGCAGTGAGGGGGTGGGAGACGAGCAGTTCTTC.